The 23 T cell receptor beta chains below were found in one sample sequenced in a study of cytomegalovirus exposure and HLA in healthy donors. PCR primers comprised 60 Vbeta and 13 Jbeta primers. The repertoire was sequenced with immunoSEQ multiplex PCR; TCRdb's copy has only in-frame clones and lacks some. The data contain 90,000 to 130,000 clones, 55% to 75% of them singletons. The specimen was PBMCs. The receptor source for this set is a man aged 30 to 45 in good health and CMV-seropositive.

V and J are TRBV6-5 and TRBJ1-3, with D tentatively TRBD1 (6 bases). In germline, CDR1 is MNHEY, CDR2 SVGAGI. The CDR3 runs to 14 residues. Trimming left V 9 bases short and J 0 bases short, with 12 bases between. The CDR3 DNA reads as TGTGCCAGTACAGGGCCGAGCTCTGGAAACACCATATATTTT. This sequence encodes CASTGPSSGNTIYF.

This clone was detected only once. The V call is TRBV6-5, the J call TRBJ1-1; D ambiguous. Trimming removed 6 bases at V and 3 bases at J, with 11 bases between. The CDR3 is 13 amino acids. CDR1 is MNHEY and CDR2 is SVGAGI in the germline V gene. The CDR3: CASRSGPHTEAFF. In DNA, the CDR3 is TGTGCCAGCAGGTCCGGTCCCCACACTGAAGCTTTCTTT.

This chain connects TRBV7-9 to TRBJ2-1; TRBD2 matches 10 bases. The V segment lost 3 bases and the J segment 5 bases; nucleotides outside the gene matches: 16. Germline CDR1 reads SEHNR; CDR2 reads FQNEAQ (reference sequence). The CDR3 runs 19 residues. In DNA form, the CDR3 reads TGTGCCAGCAGCTTCCCTCTAGCGGGAGCCTCAGACCAAAACAATGAGCAGTTCTTC. This gives the protein CASSFPLAGASDQNNEQFF.

To note about this clone: Other DNA sequences in the sample encode the same CDR3. V is TRBV5-4 and J is TRBJ2-7; 9 nucleotides align to TRBD2. The germline gives CDR1 SGHNT, CDR2 YYREEE (reference sequence). The CDR3 loop spans 16 amino acids. Trimming removed 0 bases from V and 2 bases from J; junction bases left unmatched: 6. The CDR3 DNA is TGTGCCAGCAGCTTGGACCCAGCGGGAGGCGCCTACGAGCAGTACTTC. Translating it yields CASSLDPAGGAYEQYF.

A note on this clone: The junction does not match germline at one end; this may be a read error. V and J are TRBV7-7 and TRBJ2-7; 7 bases are a match to TRBD1. This CDR3 region has 16 residues. Germline CDR1 and CDR2: SSHAT and FNYEAQ (reference sequence). CDR3 bases: TGTGCTAGCAGCTTAGCGTTCTCCCAGGGGGCCTACGAGCAGTACTTC. This translates into CASSLAFSQGAYEQYF. Complete variable domain (other parts from reference TRBV7-7 and TRBJ2-7): GAGVSQSPRYKVTKRGQDVTLRCDPISSHATLYWYQQALGQGPEFLTYFNYEAQPDKSGLPSDRFSAERPEGSISTLTIQRTEQRDSAMYRCASSLAFSQGAYEQYFGPGTRLTVT.

The chain is built from TRBV4-1 and TRBJ2-5; TRBD2 agrees at 11 bases. CDR3 length: 16 amino acids. CDR1 MGHRA and CDR2 YSYEKL come from the germline V gene. J lost 4 bases, V lost 4 bases, and 8 bases had no gene match. As DNA, the CDR3 is TGCGCCAGCAGCCTCACTAGCGGGGGAAGGAGAGAGACCCAGTACTTC. As protein: CASSLTSGGRRETQYF.

The chain employs TRBV11-3 and TRBJ1-3; the match to TRBD1 covers 8 bases. CDR1 is SGHNT and CDR2 is YENEEA in the germline V gene. CDR3 length: 15 amino acids. V trimming: 5 bases; J trimming: 0 bases; junction bases outside the gene matches: 3. CDR3 residues: CASSRDRYSGNTIYF. CDR3 nucleotide sequence: TGTGCCAGCAGCCGGGACAGGTACTCTGGAAACACCATATATTTT. The full variable domain, completed using reference TRBV11-3 and TRBJ1-3, is EAGVVQSPRYKIIEKKQPVAFWCNPISGHNTLYWYLQNLGQGPELLIRYENEEAVDDSQLPKDRFSAERLKGVDSTLKIQPAELGDSAVYLCASSRDRYSGNTIYFGEGSWLTVV.

This clone was seen a few times. The gene calls are TRBV28 and TRBJ2-7; the D gene is possibly TRBD1 (5 bases). CDR3 length equals 15 residues. Germline values: CDR1 MDHEN, CDR2 SYDVKM. Trimming left V 9 bases short and J 0 bases short, with 18 bases between. The CDR3 is CARGATSNSSYEQYV. Here the CDR3 DNA reads TGTGCCAGAGGGGCAACGTCGAATAGCTCCTACGAGCAGTACGTC.

The J gene is TRBJ2-7, the V gene TRBV6-9, with TRBD2 matching over 14 bases. Germline CDR1 reads MNHGY; CDR2 reads SVAAGI. V shed 8 bases and J 6 bases; nucleotides not matched to a gene: 15. The CDR3 extends over 17 amino acids. Here the CDR3 DNA reads TGTGCCAGCTCGGGGACTAGCGGGAGCGCCCCACCTGGCGAGCAGTACGTC. Its translation: CASSGTSGSAPPGEQYV.

The chain links TRBV7-3 to TRBJ2-5; D gene ambiguous. The J call may be mistaken, given a closer DNA end match to TRBJ2-7. Germline CDR1 and CDR2: SGHTA and FQGTGA. The CDR3 covers 22 residues. CDR3 protein: CASSPKPRPPFALQTEFYEQYF. CDR3 bases: TGTGCCAGCAGCCCAAAGCCTAGACCTCCCTTCGCTCTGCAGACCGAATTCTACGAGCAGTACTTC.

This chain connects TRBV19 to TRBJ1-3; D not certain. The CDR3 has 15 residues. Germline values: CDR1 LNHDA, CDR2 SQIVND (reference sequence). V lost 2 bases to trimming and J lost 0 bases, with 8 bases between them. The CDR3: CASSIPGYSGNTIYF. The DNA for the CDR3 is TGTGCCAGTAGTATACCCGGGTACTCTGGAAACACCATATATTTT.

This clone was seen a handful of times. CDR3 sequence reads: CASSFRAEAFF. CDR3 in DNA: TGTGCCAGCAGCTTTCGAGCTGAAGCTTTCTTT. The chain couples TRBV11-3 to TRBJ1-1; unclear D gene. Germline V gene lookup returns CDR1 SGHNT and CDR2 YENEEA. Trimming took off 3 bases at V and 6 bases at J, with 5 bases between the two ends. The CDR3 sequence is 11 residues long.

The chain has TRBV4-2 and TRBJ2-7; 8 nucleotides align to TRBD1. The V segment lost 3 bases and the J segment 2 bases; nucleotides outside the gene matches: 6. The CDR3 has 15 residues. Per the germline V gene, CDR1 is LGHNA and CDR2 is YNFKEQ. CDR3 in DNA: TGTGCCAGCAGCCATGGGCAGGGGGCCCCCTACGAGCAGTACTTC. Amino acid sequence: CASSHGQGAPYEQYF.

This clone has only a few counts. The V and J genes are TRBV7-9 and TRBJ2-7; D may match TRBD1 or TRBD2 (5 bases each). This CDR3 comprises 13 residues. CDR1 is SEHNR, CDR2 FQNEAQ, per germline (reference sequence). The CDR3 loop is CSSSLARAGEQYV. The CDR3 region has the DNA TGTTCCAGCAGCTTAGCGAGGGCAGGGGAGCAGTACGTC.

The V and J genes are TRBV6-1 and TRBJ2-7, with a possible D match to TRBD1 (5 bases). The length of the CDR3 is 9 residues. Germline V lookup: CDR1 MNHNS, CDR2 SASEGT. The ends were cut back, 10 bases at V and 9 bases at J, with 10 bases in the middle. CDR3 sequence reads: CATRQGQYV. The DNA of the CDR3 is TGTGCCACTCGGCAGGGGCAGTACGTC.

Of note for this clone: The germline gene is not matched at one end of the junction; a read error may be the cause. This rearrangement joins TRBV2 to TRBJ1-1, with no clear D. CDR1 SNHLY and CDR2 FYNNEI come from the germline V gene. The CDR3 runs to 15 residues. CDR3 sequence reads: CASREEATVNTEAFF. The CDR3 nucleotides are TGTGCCAGCAGAGAAGAAGCGACCGTGAACACTGAAGCTTTCTTT.

For the CDR3, the DNA is TGTGCCAGCAGTTCTCGGGGGGGAAGCAATCAGCCCCAGCATTTT. Its translation is CASSSRGGSNQPQHF. V gene TRBV27 combines with J gene TRBJ1-5, with a tentative D call TRBD1 (5 bases). V lost 4 bases to trimming and J lost 1 base, with 11 bases between them. Germline values: CDR1 MNHEY, CDR2 SMNVEV (reference sequence). The CDR3 is 15 amino acids.

This clone came up once. The chain couples TRBV5-1 to TRBJ2-3; no clear D gene. The CDR3 has 15 residues. V shed 0 bases and J shed 4 bases, with 12 bases lying between them. Germline CDR1 and CDR2: SGHRS and YFSETQ. The CDR3 nucleotides are TGCGCCAGCAGCTTGGAAGGTAGAGGCGCAGATACGCAGTATTTT. It encodes CASSLEGRGADTQYF.

The rearrangement links TRBV27 to TRBJ2-3; D remains ambiguous. Germline V CDR1 and CDR2: MNHEY, SMNVEV (reference sequence). Trimming stripped 6 bases from V and 2 bases from J, with 18 bases between. The length of the CDR3 is 16 residues. CDR3 coding DNA: TGTGCCAGCAGGTTTTTAGGAGATGAGAACACAGATACGCAGTATTTT. Encoded protein: CASRFLGDENTDTQYF.

The table lists this clone with a few counts. The chain joins TRBV4-1 to TRBJ2-7, with a tentative D call TRBD2 (6 bases). The germline CDR1 and CDR2 sequences are MGHRA and YSYEKL. This CDR3 comprises 8 residues. The CDR3 loop reads CASSQRGV. The CDR3 region has the DNA TGCGCCAGCAGCCAACGGGGGGTC.

The chain uses TRBV4-1 and TRBJ2-7, with TRBD1 matching 7 bases. The CDR3 contains 14 residues. V lost 1 base to trimming and J lost 5 bases; unmatched junction nucleotides: 5. Germline V gene data show CDR1 as MGHRA and CDR2 as YSYEKL. The chain's CDR3 is CASSQGGQVNEQYF. CDR3 DNA: TGCGCCAGCAGCCAAGGAGGACAGGTCAACGAGCAGTACTTC.

This chain links TRBV10-3 with TRBJ2-7; 7 positions agree with TRBD1. The CDR3 runs to 18 residues. The trim removed 3 bases at V and 4 bases at J, leaving 18 bases unmatched. Germline V gene sequence: CDR1 ENHRY, CDR2 SYGVKD. In DNA, the CDR3 is TGTGCCATCAGTGATCCACCACTCGACAGGGCCACCTCTTACGAGCAGTACGTC. It specifies CAISDPPLDRATSYEQYV.

This clone was detected a few times. The genes are TRBV29-1 and TRBJ1-2, with 9 bases identical to TRBD1. J lost 5 bases, V lost 4 bases, and 17 bases had no gene match. This CDR3 is 17 amino acids long. Germline assignment: CDR1 SQVTM and CDR2 ANQGSEA. In DNA, the CDR3 is TGCAGCGTTGCGAATCCATGGGACAGGGCTGGTACATATGGCTACACCTTC. It yields the protein CSVANPWDRAGTYGYTF.